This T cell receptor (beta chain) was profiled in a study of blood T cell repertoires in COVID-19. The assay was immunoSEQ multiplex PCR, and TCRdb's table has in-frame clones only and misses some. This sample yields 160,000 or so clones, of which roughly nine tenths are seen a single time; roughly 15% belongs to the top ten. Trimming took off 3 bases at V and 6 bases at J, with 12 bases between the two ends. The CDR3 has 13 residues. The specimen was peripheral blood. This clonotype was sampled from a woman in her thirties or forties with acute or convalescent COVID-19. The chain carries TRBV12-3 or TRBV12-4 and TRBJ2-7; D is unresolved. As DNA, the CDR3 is TGTGCCAGCAGTTTTCGGCAGGCGTCCGAGCAGTACTTC. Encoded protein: CASSFRQASEQYF.